Shown below are 13 T cell receptor beta chains from a single sample sequenced in a study of human T cells and chemical hapten exposure. As for time point: patch test 3, about 24 weeks after DPC sensitization. Treatment reported: therapeutic diphenylcyclopropenone sensitization with weekly scalp DPC. Each CDR3 protein is one row after TCRdb ran MiXCR on the RACE reads. The sample carries 97,000 or so distinct CDR3 sequences, roughly 27% recorded once. The starting material was whole blood, obtained in connection with sensitization to the hapten diphenylcyclopropenone (DPC). These receptors all stem from a man between 35 and 55 years old with alopecia areata. Some clones in this sample may be carry-over from other donors' samples.

The chain joins TRBV5-1 to TRBJ2-3, with TRBD2 as a possible D gene (5 bases). The CDR3 is 14 residues long. V was shortened by 3 bases and J by 3 bases, with 11 bases between the two germline ends. Germline V gene sequence: CDR1 SGHRS, CDR2 YFSETQ. The CDR3 DNA follows: TGCGCCAGCAGCTATAGACTAAGAACAGATACGCAGTATTTT. Translating gives CASSYRLRTDTQYF.

This clonotype showed up just a few times. The CDR3 nucleotides read TGTGCCAGCAGCGTTGGGAGTTGGGTCACAGATACGCAGTATTTT. It translates to CASSVGSWVTDTQYF. This sequence joins TRBV9 and TRBJ2-3; D may be TRBD2 (5 bases). The CDR3 is made up of 15 amino acids. Germline loops: CDR1 SGDLS, CDR2 YYNGEE. V gave up 2 bases and J gave up 2 bases, with 12 bases separating them.

The J gene is TRBJ2-4, the V gene TRBV7-6; TRBD1 aligns across 9 bases. With V trimmed by 5 bases and J by 7 bases, 6 bases remained unmatched. Germline assignment: CDR1 SGHVS and CDR2 FNYEAQ. The CDR3 totals 14 residues. CDR3 bases: TGTGCCAGCAGCCCCCACAGGGGGCCCAACATTCAGTACTTC. Its translation is CASSPHRGPNIQYF. The full variable domain, in which reference TRBV7-6 and TRBJ2-4 provide the parts outside the CDR3, is GAGVSQSPRYKVTKRGQDVALRCDPISGHVSLYWYRQALGQGPEFLTYFNYEAQQDKSGLPNDRFSAERPEGSISTLTIQRTEQRDSAMYRCASSPHRGPNIQYFGAGTRLSVL.

The chain combines TRBV12-3 or TRBV12-4 with TRBJ2-3; 8 nucleotides match TRBD1. This CDR3 is 15 amino acids long. The V gene end was trimmed by 8 bases and the J gene end by 6 bases; junction bases not matched to a gene: 13. CDR3 sequence (DNA): TGTGCCAGCTCCCAGACCCAGGGGGCATACGATACGCAGTATTTT. Translating it yields CASSQTQGAYDTQYF.

V gene TRBV19 combines with J gene TRBJ1-5; weak D call: TRBD1 (6 bases). This CDR3 spans 15 amino acids. V dropped 7 bases and J dropped 6 bases, with 19 bases sitting between them. Germline CDR1 is LNHDA and CDR2 is SQIVND (reference sequence). For the CDR3, the DNA is TGTGCCAGTAAAATGGTAGATACAGGGTCTCAGCCCCAGCATTTT. This sequence encodes CASKMVDTGSQPQHF.

The CDR3 region has the DNA TGTGCCACCAGTGATCTGGCGGGAGGGCAAAATGAGCAGTTCTTC. Translating it yields CATSDLAGGQNEQFF. This chain joins TRBV24-1 and TRBJ2-1, with TRBD2 matching 9 bases. The ends lost 3 bases at V and 7 bases at J; junction bases unmatched: 6. The CDR3 has 15 residues. Germline V gene data show CDR1 as KGHDR and CDR2 as SFDVKD.

V is TRBV6-5 and J is TRBJ2-3; TRBD2 agrees at 13 bases. V lost 6 bases and J lost 5; bases outside the gene matches: 5. Germline CDR1 reads MNHEY; CDR2 reads SVGAGI. This CDR3 is built from 15 residues. CDR3 coding DNA: TGTGCCAGCAGCATGGGACTAGCGGGAAAAGATACGCAGTATTTT. It encodes CASSMGLAGKDTQYF.

V gene TRBV30 combines with J gene TRBJ1-1; TRBD1 aligns across 8 bases. The junction had 7 bases not matched to a gene; V was cut back by 2 bases and J by 8 bases. The CDR3 extends over 13 amino acids. The germline V gene has CDR1 GTSNPN and CDR2 SVGIG (reference sequence). The CDR3 reads CAWSPGGGGEAFF. The DNA of the CDR3 is TGTGCCTGGAGTCCAGGGGGCGGTGGAGAAGCTTTCTTT.

V gene TRBV15 combines with J gene TRBJ1-5; TRBD1 agrees at 8 bases. J lost 5 bases, V lost 2 bases, and 5 bases had no gene match. From germline, CDR1 is LNHNV and CDR2 YYDKDF (reference sequence). CDR3 length: 15 amino acids. The CDR3 nucleotides read TGTGCCACCAGCAGATCCGGGACAGGTCATCAGCCCCAGCATTTT. This sequence encodes CATSRSGTGHQPQHF.

This clonotype was seen more than once but under ten times. The J gene is TRBJ2-3, the V gene TRBV14, with D possibly being TRBD1 (6 bases). V lost 0 bases and J lost 12, with 16 bases in between. CDR1 SGHDN and CDR2 FVKESK come from the germline V gene. The CDR3 has 14 amino acids. CDR3 nucleotides: TGTGCCAGCAGCCAAGATCGGACAGACCCTCATCAGTATTTT. It yields the protein CASSQDRTDPHQYF.

This clonotype showed up just a few times. The gene calls are TRBV12-3 or TRBV12-4 and TRBJ2-7; TRBD1 agrees at 7 bases. Germline trimming cut 2 bases from V and 5 bases from J; bases unmatched to any gene: 9. The CDR3 extends over 15 amino acids. The CDR3 nucleotides read TGTGCCAGCAGTTTATTCACAGGGGTTATTGACGAGCAGTACTTC. Its translation: CASSLFTGVIDEQYF.

The chain uses TRBV7-2 and TRBJ2-3; D is unclear. CDR1 and CDR2 from the germline V gene are SGHTA and FQGNSA. The CDR3 sequence is 12 residues long. Trimming cost V 5 bases and J 4 bases, with 7 bases left between them. As DNA, the CDR3 is TGTGCCAGCAGCCGTTACGCAGATACGCAGTATTTT. It specifies CASSRYADTQYF.

The chain has TRBV3-1 and TRBJ2-1; D unclear. Trimming took off 4 bases at V and 10 bases at J, with 11 bases between the two ends. This CDR3 spans 12 amino acids. CDR1 LGHDT and CDR2 YNNKEL come from the germline V gene (reference sequence). The CDR3 loop is CASSLLSEEQFF. DNA for the CDR3: TGTGCCAGCAGCCTTCTTTCGGAAGAGCAGTTCTTC.